These 29 T cell receptor beta chains were all obtained from the same sample, sequenced in a study of T-cell reconstitution after alpha-beta-depleted transplantation in children. This sample's TCRbeta library carried unique molecular identifier barcodes. TCRdb passed the PCR reads through MiXCR, listing each CDR3 protein once. The sample lists about 110,000 distinct CDR3 sequences, 10% occurring once. This specimen was PBMCs from the stem cell graft donor, taken from the stem cell graft. Every receptor here comes from a human donor who donated a stem cell graft to a child with acute lymphoblastic leukemia.

This clonotype appeared a few times. The rearrangement joins TRBV7-2 to TRBJ1-5; a weak D match, TRBD1 (6 bases). This CDR3 has 16 amino acids. Trimming removed 5 bases at V and 3 bases at J, with 17 bases between. In germline, CDR1 is SGHTA, CDR2 FQGNSA. DNA of the CDR3: TGTGCCAGCAGCCCCTGGGGGCAGGGGTTCAATCAGCCCCAGCATTTT. Translating gives CASSPWGQGFNQPQHF.

This clonotype was seen repeatedly, ten times or more. The rearrangement joins TRBV28 to TRBJ1-5; weak D call: TRBD1 (5 bases). The length of the CDR3 is 15 residues. Germline loops: CDR1 MDHEN, CDR2 SYDVKM. V lost 6 bases and J lost 2, with 14 bases in between. The CDR3 region is CASREQGSRNQPQHF. DNA for the CDR3: TGTGCCAGCAGGGAGCAGGGTAGTCGCAATCAGCCCCAGCATTTT.

This clonotype has a count of ten or more. This CDR3 reads CSVGDLAGAYNEQFF. The CDR3 DNA is TGCAGCGTGGGAGATCTAGCGGGGGCCTACAATGAGCAGTTCTTC. The genes are TRBV29-1 and TRBJ2-1; 10 bases align to TRBD2. Germline CDR1 and CDR2: SQVTM and ANQGSEA. This CDR3 spans 15 amino acids. After removal of 6 bases from V and 2 bases from J, the junction contained 7 bases not matched to a gene.

This clonotype was counted at least ten times. This chain joins TRBV20-1 and TRBJ1-1; maybe TRBD1 (5 bases). Per germline, CDR1 DFQATT and CDR2 SNEGSKA (reference sequence). The ends were cut back, 4 bases at V and 1 base at J, with 19 bases in the middle. The CDR3 has 16 residues. The CDR3 region is CSAISRTLLPNTEAFF. The CDR3 bases are TGCAGTGCTATAAGTCGGACACTCCTTCCGAACACTGAAGCTTTCTTT.

This clonotype was detected many times. The chain couples TRBV6-6 to TRBJ2-1; D unresolved. CDR1 and CDR2 from the germline V gene are MNHNY and SVGAGI (reference sequence). This CDR3 is 13 amino acids long. Trimming took 8 bases from V and 1 from J, leaving 9 bases between them. CDR3 amino acids: CASQGQSYNEQFF. Written as DNA, the CDR3 is TGTGCCAGCCAAGGGCAGTCCTACAATGAGCAGTTCTTC.

At least ten counts were recorded for this clonotype. V usage is TRBV7-6 and J usage is TRBJ1-4, with 10 bases lining up with TRBD1. The CDR3 runs to 14 residues. Germline V lookup: CDR1 SGHVS, CDR2 FNYEAQ. J was trimmed by 10 bases and V by 5 bases; bases with no gene match: 7. Written as DNA, the CDR3 is TGTGCCAGCAGCCGAATGACAGGGGGCGGAAAACTGTTTTTT. Amino acids: CASSRMTGGGKLFF.

Many counts were recorded for this clonotype. This chain connects TRBV15 to TRBJ2-2; 10 bases are a match to TRBD1. Unmatched junction bases numbered 4, after V lost 1 base and J lost 8 bases. Germline V lookup: CDR1 LNHNV, CDR2 YYDKDF (reference sequence). This CDR3 region has 15 residues. The CDR3 bases are TGTGCCACCAGCAGAGTGGGACAGGGGCTTGGGGAGCTGTTTTTT. Amino acids: CATSRVGQGLGELFF.

This clonotype was seen more than once but under ten times. The J gene is TRBJ2-1, the V gene TRBV6-2 or TRBV6-3; D might be TRBD2 (6 bases). The germline CDR1 and CDR2 sequences are MNHEY and SVGEGT. V lost 7 bases and J lost 6, with 16 bases in between. The CDR3 extends over 14 amino acids. The CDR3 nucleotides are TGTGCCAGCAATGGCCGGGACTCCACCAATGAGCAGTTCTTC. It translates to CASNGRDSTNEQFF.

This clonotype showed up many times. V usage is TRBV7-2 and J usage is TRBJ2-7, with a possible D match to TRBD1 (6 bases). Trimming shortened V by 0 bases and J by 3 bases, and 9 bases separated the two germline ends. Germline V gene data show CDR1 as SGHTA and CDR2 as FQGNSA. This CDR3 region has 14 residues. CDR3 sequence (DNA): TGTGCCAGCAGCTTAGCGGCGACAGGCTACGAGCAGTACTTC. It specifies CASSLAATGYEQYF.

This clonotype came up many times. This rearrangement joins TRBV12-3 or TRBV12-4 to TRBJ1-4; the match to TRBD1 covers 7 bases. The CDR3 sequence is 13 residues long. Trimming cost V 5 bases and J 13 bases; bases outside gene matches: 10. CDR3 bases: TGTGCCAGCAGTCCCGGACAGGCTAGGCGACTGTTTTTT. The encoded protein is CASSPGQARRLFF.

This clonotype came up many times. V and J are TRBV29-1 and TRBJ2-7, with 8 bases aligning to TRBD1. The trim removed 5 bases at V and 4 bases at J, leaving 1 base unmatched. Germline V gene sequence: CDR1 SQVTM, CDR2 ANQGSEA. The CDR3 extends over 11 amino acids. The CDR3, as DNA: TGCAGCGTTCGGACAGGGTACGAGCAGTACTTC. The encoded protein is CSVRTGYEQYF.

This clonotype appeared many times. The chain couples TRBV3-1 to TRBJ1-5; D is perhaps TRBD1 (5 bases). CDR1 is LGHDT and CDR2 is YNNKEL in the germline V gene (reference sequence). The CDR3 loop spans 13 amino acids. V was cut by 4 bases and J by 7 bases, with 11 bases left in between. CDR3 sequence: CASSPRAVQPQHF. CDR3 bases: TGTGCCAGCAGCCCCAGGGCGGTACAGCCCCAGCATTTT.

This clonotype was picked up many times. This chain joins TRBV7-6 and TRBJ1-5, with D hard to call. Deletions cut 2 bases from V and 4 bases from J, with 18 bases between. This CDR3 is 17 amino acids long. The V gene's germline CDR1 is SGHVS and CDR2 FNYEAQ. The CDR3 bases are TGTGCCAGCAGCTTAAATCCCAACAGAGGCCCTAATCAGCCCCAGCATTTT. It encodes CASSLNPNRGPNQPQHF.

This clonotype was counted a few times. This chain joins TRBV20-1 and TRBJ1-4; TRBD1 might be the D (5 bases). The V gene lost 6 bases and the J gene lost 3 bases, with 17 bases spanning the gap. The CDR3 is 15 residues long. Germline V gene lookup returns CDR1 DFQATT and CDR2 SNEGSKA (reference sequence). The CDR3 DNA sequence: TGCAGTGCCTTCCAGGGTCACGGGGCTAATGAAAAACTGTTTTTT. This encodes CSAFQGHGANEKLFF.

This clonotype was detected many times. The chain has TRBV4-3 and TRBJ2-1; no reliable D call. Germline CDR1 LGHNA, CDR2 YSLEER. CDR3 length equals 16 residues. Trimming removed 6 bases from V and 2 bases from J, with 17 bases in between. The chain's CDR3 is CASSRTPSGTYNEQFF. The CDR3 nucleotides read TGCGCCAGCAGTCGGACCCCCAGTGGTACCTACAATGAGCAGTTCTTC.

This clonotype appeared many times. The chain couples TRBV20-1 to TRBJ2-7; the match to TRBD2 covers 8 bases. CDR3 length equals 14 residues. Trimming removed 4 bases from V and 1 base from J; junction bases left unmatched: 6. In germline, CDR1 is DFQATT, CDR2 SNEGSKA (reference sequence). This CDR3 is CSATTSGYSYEQYF. CDR3 sequence (DNA): TGCAGTGCTACTACTAGCGGATATTCCTACGAGCAGTACTTC.

This clonotype came up many times. The V and J genes are TRBV5-1 and TRBJ2-2, with no clear D. The V and J ends lost 0 bases and 3 bases respectively, with 6 bases between them. The CDR3 runs to 14 residues. Per the germline V gene, CDR1 is SGHRS and CDR2 is YFSETQ. Written as DNA, the CDR3 is TGCGCCAGCAGCTTGGAGTCCTACACCGGGGAGCTGTTTTTT. It is translated as CASSLESYTGELFF.

This clonotype has ten or more counts. The J gene is TRBJ2-5, the V gene TRBV7-3, with 14 bases that match TRBD2. The CDR3 totals 16 residues. Germline loops: CDR1 SGHTA, CDR2 FQGTGA. V lost 5 bases, J lost 4 bases, and 6 bases stayed unmatched. CDR3 sequence reads: CASSPTGTSGRETQYF. For the CDR3, the DNA is TGTGCCAGCAGCCCGACAGGGACTAGCGGGAGAGAGACCCAGTACTTC.

Remarks on this clonotype: Being one base from a much bigger clone, this may be a read error. The chain uses TRBV18 and TRBJ2-3; 8 bases agree with TRBD1. Germline V gene data show CDR1 as KGHSH and CDR2 as LQKENI. This CDR3 is 15 amino acids long. The CDR3 nucleotides read TGTGCCAGCTCGAATGGACAGGGAAGCACAGCTACGCAGTATTTT. Translating it yields CASSNGQGSTATQYF.

This clonotype was observed at least ten times. This sequence joins TRBV27 and TRBJ2-2; maybe TRBD2 (6 bases). V was trimmed by 3 bases and J by 4 bases, leaving 21 bases between them. This CDR3 comprises 18 residues. Germline CDR1 MNHEY, CDR2 SMNVEV (reference sequence). The CDR3: CASSFDGFTSLGTGELFF. The CDR3 DNA reads TGTGCCAGCAGTTTTGATGGATTTACTAGCTTGGGCACCGGGGAGCTGTTTTTT.

This clonotype was observed many times. The chain is built from TRBV7-2 and TRBJ1-1; a possible D gene is TRBD1 (5 bases). The CDR3 loop spans 16 amino acids. Germline values: CDR1 SGHTA, CDR2 FQGNSA. V lost 1 base and J 1 base, leaving 13 bases between the germline ends. CDR3 DNA sequence: TGTGCCAGCAGCTTAGGGACACTAATCCAGAACACTGAAGCTTTCTTT. Its translation: CASSLGTLIQNTEAFF.

This clonotype was recorded many times. CDR3 in DNA: TGTGCCAGCAGCTTAGTAGGCCTTAGCAATCAGCCCCAGCATTTT. This sequence encodes CASSLVGLSNQPQHF. The chain links TRBV7-2 to TRBJ1-5, with D unclear. The germline V gene has CDR1 SGHTA and CDR2 FQGNSA. Trimming took off 1 base at V and 0 bases at J, with 7 bases between the two ends. The CDR3 runs 15 residues.

Many counts were recorded for this clonotype. This rearrangement joins TRBV5-1 to TRBJ2-1; 11 bases agree with TRBD2. Germline CDR1 is SGHRS and CDR2 is YFSETQ. Trimming removed 0 bases from V and 9 bases from J; junction bases left unmatched: 5. The CDR3 has 15 residues. CDR3 sequence reads: CASSLGTSGSGEQFF. The DNA of the CDR3 is TGCGCCAGCAGCTTGGGGACTAGCGGGTCGGGTGAGCAGTTCTTC.

This clonotype was found many times. The chain links TRBV6-1 to TRBJ2-5; perhaps TRBD1 as D (5 bases). The CDR3 runs 14 residues. Germline CDR1 and CDR2: MNHNS and SASEGT. The V end was cut by 5 bases, the J end by 4 bases, with 14 bases between. CDR3 coding DNA: TGTGCCAGCAGTCCCGAACAGGTTCCAGAGACCCAGTACTTC. Translating gives CASSPEQVPETQYF.

This clonotype was found many times. The chain carries TRBV28 and TRBJ1-3; D not certain. This CDR3 has 15 residues. Per the germline V gene, CDR1 is MDHEN and CDR2 is SYDVKM. Trimming cost V 3 bases and J 9 bases, with 18 bases left between them. The CDR3 DNA reads as TGTGCCAGCAGTTTTGGGCGGAGCACGGTGATCACCATATATTTT. Protein: CASSFGRSTVITIYF.

This clonotype is a singleton in its sample. This may come from a read error, since a much larger clone is one base off. The chain recombines TRBV20-1 with TRBJ1-3; the D gene is possibly TRBD1 (5 bases). This CDR3 comprises 15 residues. CDR1 is DFQATT, CDR2 SNEGSKA, per germline (reference sequence). CDR3 in amino acids: CSAIPKRLRGNSIYF. CDR3 bases: TGCAGTGCTATCCCGAAAAGACTAAGGGGAAACAGCATATATTTT.

This clonotype was seen repeatedly, ten times or more. V usage is TRBV5-1 and J usage is TRBJ1-2; TRBD1 might be the D (5 bases). The CDR3 is 15 residues long. The germline V gene encodes CDR1 SGHRS and CDR2 YFSETQ. Trimming shortened V by 0 bases and J by 7 bases, and 16 bases separated the two germline ends. CDR3 amino acids: CASSLDPSGDGGYTF. In nucleotides, the CDR3 is TGCGCCAGCAGCTTGGACCCCTCGGGGGATGGTGGCTACACCTTC.

This clonotype was observed many times. This chain joins TRBV20-1 and TRBJ2-1; TRBD2 agrees at 9 bases. The trim removed 1 base at V and 8 bases at J, leaving 12 bases unmatched. CDR1 and CDR2 from the germline V gene are DFQATT and SNEGSKA (reference sequence). This CDR3 contains 16 residues. In nucleotides, the CDR3 is TGCAGTGCTAGAGCATTGATAGCGGGGGCGGGGGATGAGCAGTTCTTC. Amino acid sequence: CSARALIAGAGDEQFF.

This clonotype occurred many times. This chain connects TRBV29-1 to TRBJ2-5, with 7 bases matching TRBD2. V shed 2 bases and J 1 base; nucleotides not matched to a gene: 7. In germline, CDR1 is SQVTM, CDR2 ANQGSEA. The CDR3 consists of 15 residues. CDR3 in amino acids: CSVERGGGGQETQYF. CDR3 DNA sequence: TGCAGCGTTGAAAGGGGTGGGGGGGGCCAAGAGACCCAGTACTTC.